The source of this T cell receptor beta chain is a study of shared clonotypes between healthy human individuals. Findings of the study overall: Sorted-subset sequencing was shown by rarefaction to be incomplete despite large depth. Sequencing depth was expected to affect clonotype sharing among donors.

CD45RO-negative cells were positively selected for CCR7, leaving out terminally differentiated effector memory CD45RA+ cells. In the case of this clone: As yet, its antigen is unknown.

Deep-level settings were used for running the assay. Sequenced by immunoSEQ multiplex PCR; TCRdb stores in-frame clones only, minus some. The sample contains millions of clones, around 96% of which appear only once. Germline CDR1 SGHNT, CDR2 YYREEE (reference sequence). V shed 1 base and J 6 bases; nucleotides not matched to a gene: 10. The CDR3 consists of 16 residues. The source is a man between 18 and 29 years old in good health. The chain employs TRBV5-4 and TRBJ2-7; 10 positions agree with TRBD1. The sample taken for sequencing was naive CD8+ T cells sorted from blood. CDR3 nucleotide sequence: TGTGCCAGCAGCTTGAGGCCCGGGACAGGGGAGGGCGAGCAGTACTTC. Its protein product is CASSLRPGTGEGEQYF.